Following are 20 T cell receptor beta chains from one sample sequenced in a study of shared clonotypes between healthy human individuals. The method was immunoSEQ multiplex PCR; TCRdb's version includes in-frame clones alone and lacks a portion of them. The sample holds about 490,000 clones, around 73% seen once. Sequencing was carried out using PBMCs. The receptors were gathered from a woman aged 40 to 50 in good health. Some clones in this sample may be carry-over from other donors' samples.

The chain joins TRBV7-2 to TRBJ2-2, with TRBD2 identical over 12 bases. Germline values: CDR1 SGHTA, CDR2 FQGNSA. V shed 6 bases and J 6 bases; nucleotides not matched to a gene: 2. CDR3 length: 14 amino acids. CDR3 sequence (DNA): TGTGCCAGCAGGACTAGCGGGAGTCCCGGGGAGCTGTTTTTT. This encodes CASRTSGSPGELFF.

Details on this clone: Other DNA sequences in this sample translate to the same CDR3. This chain joins TRBV28 and TRBJ2-6; TRBD2 aligns across 7 bases. The V gene's germline CDR1 is MDHEN and CDR2 SYDVKM. The CDR3 length is 15 residues. V was pared by 2 bases and J by 2 bases, with 0 bases of the junction left unmatched. The CDR3, as DNA: TGTGCCAGCAGTTTAGCGGGGGCTGGGGCCAACGTCCTGACTTTC. The encoded protein is CASSLAGAGANVLTF. The full variable domain, in which reference TRBV28 and TRBJ2-6 provide the parts outside the CDR3, is DVKVTQSSRYLVKRTGEKVFLECVQDMDHENMFWYRQDPGLGLRLIYFSYDVKMKEKGDIPEGYSVSREKKERFSLILESASTNQTSMYLCASSLAGAGANVLTFGAGSRLTVL.

The genes are TRBV5-1 and TRBJ2-5; TRBD1 matches at 8 bases. J gave up 5 bases and V 0 bases, and 6 bases lay outside the gene matches. The CDR3 consists of 15 residues. Germline V gene data show CDR1 as SGHRS and CDR2 as YFSETQ. The CDR3 DNA reads as TGCGCCAGCAGCTTGGCCGGACAGGGAGGTGAGACCCAGTACTTC. Amino acid sequence: CASSLAGQGGETQYF.

The chain uses TRBV2 and TRBJ2-5; the match to TRBD2 covers 7 bases. Germline V gene sequence: CDR1 SNHLY, CDR2 FYNNEI. V lost 8 bases to trimming and J lost 3 bases; unmatched junction nucleotides: 0. This CDR3 has 11 amino acids. CDR3 nucleotides: TGTGCCAGCGCGGGAGAAGAGACCCAGTACTTC. Residues: CASAGEETQYF.

The CDR3 sequence is CASSSGGNTIYF. CDR3 in DNA: TGTGCCAGCAGCTCGGGCGGTAACACCATATATTTT. This sequence joins TRBV7-3 and TRBJ1-3; D remains unclear. Per the germline V gene, CDR1 is SGHTA and CDR2 is FQGTGA. Trimming removed 4 bases at V and 7 bases at J, with 8 bases between. This CDR3 is 12 amino acids long.

This clone was seen only once. The V call is TRBV9, the J call TRBJ2-7, with 7 nucleotides matching TRBD2. The length of the CDR3 is 14 residues. The trim removed 4 bases at V and 2 bases at J, leaving 6 bases unmatched. In germline, CDR1 is SGDLS, CDR2 YYNGEE. In nucleotides, the CDR3 is TGTGCCAGCAGCCCTAGCGGTCTCGCCTACGAGCAGTACTTC. Protein: CASSPSGLAYEQYF.

Here the CDR3 reads CASSRLQGFDEQYF. The CDR3 nucleotides are TGTGCCAGCAGCCGGCTACAGGGGTTCGACGAGCAGTACTTC. V and J are TRBV5-4 and TRBJ2-7; 7 bases align to TRBD1. Unmatched junction bases numbered 9, after V lost 4 bases and J lost 5 bases. Germline lookup yields CDR1 SGHNT and CDR2 YYREEE (reference sequence). The CDR3 has 14 residues.

The chain recombines TRBV30 with TRBJ2-1, with 9 bases lining up with TRBD2. The germline V gene encodes CDR1 GTSNPN and CDR2 SVGIG (reference sequence). The CDR3 runs 16 residues. Trimming took 6 bases from V and 5 from J; bases not matched to a gene: 14. CDR3 bases: TGTGCCTGCCCCAGGGGTGGGGGACTAGCCCACAATGAGCAGTTCTTC. It yields the protein CACPRGGGLAHNEQFF.

The rearrangement links TRBV11-1 to TRBJ2-7; no definite D call. Trimming pared 3 bases from V and 2 bases from J, leaving 8 bases between. Germline-derived CDR1 and CDR2 are SGHAT and FQDESV (reference sequence). The CDR3 sequence is 13 residues long. Here the CDR3 DNA reads TGTGCCAGCAGCTTCTCCCCAGCCTACGAGCAGTACTTC. Amino acids: CASSFSPAYEQYF.

This chain links TRBV10-3 with TRBJ1-1; D gene uncertain. CDR3 length: 13 amino acids. The germline CDR1 and CDR2 sequences are ENHRY and SYGVKD. Trimming took off 6 bases at V and 1 base at J, with 9 bases between the two ends. CDR3 protein: CAISVTGNTEAFF. The CDR3 DNA is TGTGCCATCAGCGTGACGGGGAACACTGAAGCTTTCTTT.

The rearrangement links TRBV11-3 to TRBJ2-2; TRBD2 aligns across 8 bases. J gave up 6 bases and V 2 bases, and 8 bases lay outside the gene matches. Germline V gives CDR1 SGHNT, CDR2 YENEEA. There are 16 residues in the CDR3. The CDR3 DNA reads TGTGCCAGCAGCTTATTGACGGGAGGGTCCGCCGGGGAGCTGTTTTTT. Translated: CASSLLTGGSAGELFF.

This chain uses TRBV28 with TRBJ2-7, with 11 bases identical to TRBD2. The CDR3 totals 13 residues. Trimming took 10 bases from V and 7 from J; bases not matched to a gene: 9. Germline V lookup: CDR1 MDHEN, CDR2 SYDVKM. The CDR3 DNA reads as TGTGCCACCTTGATTAGCGGGAGGGGGGAGCAGTACTTC. It codes for CATLISGRGEQYF.

This sequence joins TRBV5-6 and TRBJ2-5; possibly TRBD1 or TRBD2 for D (5 bases each). The germline V gene encodes CDR1 SGHDT and CDR2 YYEEEE. This CDR3 is 15 amino acids long. The germline V and J ends were trimmed by 3 bases and 0 bases, with 12 bases remaining between them. The CDR3 region is CASSSPGRYQETQYF. CDR3 coding DNA: TGTGCCAGCAGCTCCCCGGGACGGTACCAAGAGACCCAGTACTTC.

The chain has TRBV2 and TRBJ1-2; D gene uncertain. CDR1 is SNHLY, CDR2 FYNNEI, per germline. Trimming pared 3 bases from V and 0 bases from J, leaving 8 bases between. This CDR3 spans 14 amino acids. CDR3 residues: CASSDAMANYGYTF. Here the CDR3 DNA reads TGTGCCAGCAGTGACGCCATGGCTAACTATGGCTACACCTTC.

The chain employs TRBV4-1 and TRBJ2-1, with TRBD2 identical over 7 bases. Germline V lookup: CDR1 MGHRA, CDR2 YSYEKL. The CDR3 contains 20 residues. The J segment lost 8 bases and the V segment lost 3 bases, leaving 25 bases of the junction unmatched. The CDR3: CASSHGGKVSRERKGDEQFF. The CDR3 DNA reads as TGCGCCAGCAGCCACGGGGGGAAGGTCTCGAGGGAGCGGAAGGGTGATGAGCAGTTCTTC.

This clone was seen many times. V is TRBV4-2 and J is TRBJ1-3, with unresolved D. The CDR3 is 14 residues long. V lost 1 base and J 1 base, leaving 5 bases between the germline ends. Per the germline V gene, CDR1 is LGHNA and CDR2 is YNFKEQ. CDR3 sequence reads: CASSQGDSGNTIYF. CDR3 bases: TGTGCCAGCAGCCAAGGAGATTCTGGAAACACCATATATTTT.

This clone was recorded only once. The chain couples TRBV29-1 to TRBJ2-1; maybe TRBD2 (6 bases). V gave up 7 bases and J gave up 6 bases, with 13 bases separating them. The germline gives CDR1 SQVTM, CDR2 ANQGSEA. This CDR3 contains 12 residues. The CDR3 DNA is TGCAGCGCCACCGGAGGGTTCAATGAGCAGTTCTTC. Translation: CSATGGFNEQFF.

V usage is TRBV5-4 and J usage is TRBJ1-3; D unresolved. V lost 0 bases, J lost 2 bases, and 3 bases lay in between. CDR1 and CDR2 from the germline V gene are SGHNT and YYREEE (reference sequence). This CDR3 is built from 13 residues. The CDR3 loop is CASSLGAGNTIYF. DNA for the CDR3: TGTGCCAGCAGCTTGGGTGCTGGAAACACCATATATTTT.

The CDR3 reads CASKAVTGAGSTDTQYF. Written as DNA, the CDR3 is TGTGCCAGCAAGGCCGTTACAGGGGCGGGGAGCACAGATACGCAGTATTTT. The chain has TRBV2 and TRBJ2-3; TRBD1 is a possible D gene (7 bases). This CDR3 has 17 residues. V was trimmed by 7 bases and J by 0 bases, leaving 20 bases between them. Germline-derived CDR1 and CDR2 are SNHLY and FYNNEI.

The rearrangement uses TRBV11-2 and TRBJ1-5; no definite D call. CDR3 size: 13 residues. Per germline, CDR1 SGHAT and CDR2 FQNNGV. The V end was cut by 1 base, the J end by 2 bases, with 3 bases between. CDR3 residues: CASSLAGNQPQHF. For the CDR3, the DNA is TGTGCCAGCAGCTTAGCCGGCAATCAGCCCCAGCATTTT.